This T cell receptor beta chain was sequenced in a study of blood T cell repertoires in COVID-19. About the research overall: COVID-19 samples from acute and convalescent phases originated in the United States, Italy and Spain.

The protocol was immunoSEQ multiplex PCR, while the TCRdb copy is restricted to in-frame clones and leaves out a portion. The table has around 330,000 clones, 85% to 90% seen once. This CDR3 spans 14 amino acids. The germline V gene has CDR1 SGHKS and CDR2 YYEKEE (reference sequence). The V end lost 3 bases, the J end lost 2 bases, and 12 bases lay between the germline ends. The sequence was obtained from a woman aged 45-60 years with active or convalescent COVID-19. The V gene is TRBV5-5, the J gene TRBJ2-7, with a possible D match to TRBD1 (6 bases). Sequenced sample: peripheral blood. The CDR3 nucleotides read TGTGCCAGCAGCTCAGGTACAGGGACCTACGAGCAGTACTTC. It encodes CASSSGTGTYEQYF. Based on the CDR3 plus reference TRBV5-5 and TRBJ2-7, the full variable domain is DAGVTQSPTHLIKTRGQQVTLRCSPISGHKSVSWYQQVLGQGPQFIFQYYEKEERGRGNFPDRFSARQFPNYSSELNVNALLLGDSALYLCASSSGTGTYEQYFGPGTRLTVT.